The next 15 T cell receptor beta chains were all read from a single sample in a study of T cell responses to AZD1222 COVID-19 vaccine. This table comes from immunoSEQ multiplex PCR, and its TCRdb copy is limited to in-frame clones, with some not included. The sample records more than 95,000 clones, 75% to 90% being singletons. This material consisted of peripheral blood, taken on day 0 of AZD1222 vaccination. Every receptor here comes from an adult in good health.

This chain connects TRBV7-2 to TRBJ2-1; 11 positions agree with TRBD2. The germline V gene has CDR1 SGHTA and CDR2 FQGNSA. Trimming took 5 bases from V and 8 from J; bases not matched to a gene: 11. CDR3 size: 16 residues. The CDR3 protein is CASSQQKTSGADEQFF. The CDR3 coding sequence is TGTGCCAGCAGCCAACAGAAGACTAGCGGGGCAGATGAGCAGTTCTTC.

V and J are TRBV3-1 (or the pseudogene TRBV3-2) and TRBJ2-1, with D tentatively TRBD1 (6 bases). CDR1 and CDR2 from the germline V gene are LGHDT and YNNKEL (reference sequence). Trimming removed 2 bases from V and 12 bases from J, with 17 bases in between. This CDR3 spans 14 amino acids. CDR3: CASSQWDTRTGQFF. The CDR3 DNA is TGTGCCAGCAGCCAATGGGACACCCGGACGGGGCAGTTCTTC.

The chain uses TRBV5-1 and TRBJ1-4; maybe TRBD1 (6 bases). The CDR3 runs 14 residues. V lost 5 bases and J lost 2, with 10 bases in between. CDR1 and CDR2 (germline): SGHRS, YFSETQ. The CDR3: CASSGGATNEKLFF. Here the CDR3 DNA reads TGCGCCAGCAGTGGGGGGGCGACTAATGAAAAACTGTTTTTT.

V is TRBV7-9 and J is TRBJ2-3; 12 bases map to TRBD2. V lost 6 bases, J lost 1 base, and 2 bases stayed unmatched. Per germline, CDR1 SEHNR and CDR2 FQNEAQ (reference sequence). CDR3 length equals 15 residues. The CDR3 protein is CASRRTSGGTDTQYF. CDR3 sequence (DNA): TGTGCCAGCAGACGGACTAGCGGGGGCACAGATACGCAGTATTTT. The full variable domain, its missing parts supplied by reference TRBV7-9 and TRBJ2-3, is DTGVSQNPRHKITKRGQNVTFRCDPISEHNRLYWYRQTLGQGPEFLTYFQNEAQLEKSRLLSDRFSAERPKGSFSTLEIQRTEQGDSAMYLCASRRTSGGTDTQYFGPGTRLTVL.

The chain carries TRBV4-3 and TRBJ1-1, with D tentatively TRBD1 (6 bases). The CDR3 totals 13 residues. V lost 3 bases to trimming and J lost 4 bases, with 9 bases between them. The germline gives CDR1 LGHNA, CDR2 YSLEER. The CDR3, as DNA: TGCGCCAGCAGCCAGACAGGTTCCACTGAAGCTTTCTTT. This translates into CASSQTGSTEAFF.

V usage is TRBV4-2 and J usage is TRBJ1-2, with TRBD1 as a possible D gene (6 bases). CDR3 length: 16 amino acids. From germline, CDR1 is LGHNA and CDR2 YNFKEQ. V shed 4 bases and J shed 7 bases, with 22 bases lying between them. The CDR3 sequence: CASSRSEGDGFSGYTF. CDR3 sequence (DNA): TGTGCCAGCAGCCGATCAGAGGGGGACGGTTTTAGTGGCTACACCTTC.

The chain has TRBV18 and TRBJ1-5; D call uncertain. The CDR3 runs 16 residues. V shed 6 bases and J shed 0 bases, with 15 bases lying between them. Germline CDR1 reads KGHSH; CDR2 reads LQKENI. The CDR3 loop reads CASSLYGVSSNQPQHF. CDR3 nucleotide sequence: TGTGCCAGCTCCCTATACGGTGTTTCTAGCAATCAGCCCCAGCATTTT.

The J gene is TRBJ1-2, the V gene TRBV4-1; D unresolved. V was cut by 4 bases and J by 3 bases, with 15 bases left in between. Germline loops: CDR1 MGHRA, CDR2 YSYEKL. The CDR3 consists of 15 residues. The CDR3 DNA sequence: TGCGCCAGCAGCCTGGCTTGGGTCGAGGACTATGGCTACACCTTC. Its protein product is CASSLAWVEDYGYTF.

This clone was picked up one time. This chain links TRBV28 with TRBJ1-1; D unclear. The CDR3 totals 12 residues. Deletions cut 3 bases from V and 5 bases from J, with 7 bases between. The germline V gene encodes CDR1 MDHEN and CDR2 SYDVKM. The DNA for the CDR3 is TGTGCCAGCAGTTTGATGAGAACTGAAGCTTTCTTT. It specifies CASSLMRTEAFF.

The count of this clone is one. The gene calls are TRBV30 and TRBJ2-6, with TRBD1 identical over 7 bases. This CDR3 has 14 amino acids. Germline V CDR1 and CDR2: GTSNPN, SVGIG (reference sequence). The CDR3 nucleotides are TGTGCATGGGCAGGGGGCTCTGGGGCCAACGTCCTGACTTTC. Translating gives CAWAGGSGANVLTF. Full variable domain (remainder filled in from reference TRBV30 and TRBJ2-6): SQTIHQWPATLVQPVGSPLSLECTVEGTSNPNLYWYRQAAGRGLQLLFYSVGIGQISSEVPQNLSASRPQDRQFILSSKKLLLSDSGFYLCAWAGGSGANVLTFGAGSRLTVL.

Turning to this clone: Distinct nucleotide sequences in the sample also encode this CDR3. V and J are TRBV3-1 (or the pseudogene TRBV3-2) and TRBJ1-5; 7 bases are shared with TRBD1. The CDR3 has 14 amino acids. The ends lost 4 bases at V and 2 bases at J; junction bases unmatched: 2. The germline V gene has CDR1 LGHDT and CDR2 YNNKEL (reference sequence). CDR3 region: CASSPQGGNQPQHF. The CDR3 bases are TGTGCCAGCAGCCCGCAGGGGGGCAATCAGCCCCAGCATTTT.

This clone has just one count. The rearrangement joins TRBV7-9 to TRBJ2-7; 7 bases are a match to TRBD2. V shed 7 bases, J shed 3 bases, and the junction held 6 bases outside the gene matches. The length of the CDR3 is 13 residues. The germline CDR1 and CDR2 sequences are SEHNR and FQNEAQ (reference sequence). The CDR3 spells CASTERDGYEQYF. Here the CDR3 DNA reads TGTGCCAGCACCGAGCGGGACGGCTACGAGCAGTACTTC.

The genes are TRBV11-3 and TRBJ1-1, with D unclear. Germline V gives CDR1 SGHNT, CDR2 YENEEA. V was pared by 1 base and J by 10 bases, with 7 bases between. This CDR3 is 11 amino acids long. This CDR3 is CASSLGARAFF. For the CDR3, the DNA is TGTGCCAGCAGCTTAGGTGCAAGAGCTTTCTTT.

V is TRBV3-1 (or the pseudogene TRBV3-2) and J is TRBJ1-1; D is unclear. Trimming removed 4 bases at V and 4 bases at J, with 10 bases between. This CDR3 has 13 residues. Germline lookup yields CDR1 LGHDT and CDR2 YNNKEL (reference sequence). The CDR3 DNA reads as TGTGCCAGCAGCCTAAGGTCAACCACTGAAGCTTTCTTT. This codes for CASSLRSTTEAFF.

This clone was seen just once. The J gene is TRBJ2-1, the V gene TRBV21-1; no DNA check was done on the table's D call, TRBD1. TRBV21-1 is recorded as a pseudogene. The CDR3 covers 16 residues. CDR3 bases: TGTGCCAGCAGCAACAGGAGGGGGCGGCTTAACAATGAGCAGTTCTTC. As protein: CASSNRRGRLNNEQFF.